One sample yielded the 4 T cell receptor beta chains listed below, sequenced in a study of T cell responses to AZD1222 COVID-19 vaccine. Sequenced by immunoSEQ multiplex PCR; TCRdb stores in-frame clones only, minus some. The sample contains about 130,000 clones, approximately 93% of which appear only once. The sample was peripheral blood, taken on day 0 of AZD1222 vaccination. Receptors were obtained from an adult in good health.

This rearrangement joins TRBV5-6 to TRBJ1-6; unclear D gene. Trimming took 4 bases from V and 9 from J, leaving 14 bases between them. The CDR3 has 14 amino acids. The V gene's germline CDR1 is SGHDT and CDR2 YYEEEE. This chain's CDR3 is CASSPRIWSSPLHF. The CDR3 DNA reads as TGTGCCAGCAGCCCCAGGATCTGGTCTTCACCCCTCCACTTT.

This clone is a singleton in its sample. The chain uses TRBV7-9 and TRBJ1-6, with 7 positions matching TRBD1. The CDR3 sequence is 13 residues long. V lost 10 bases, J lost 8 bases, and 8 bases stayed unmatched. Germline CDR1 is SEHNR and CDR2 is FQNEAQ (reference sequence). CDR3 residues: CATRQGGDSPLHF. The CDR3 nucleotides are TGTGCCACCCGACAGGGTGGAGATTCACCCCTCCACTTT.

This clone was counted once. The genes are TRBV10-2 and TRBJ1-5; D remains unclear. CDR1 WSHSY and CDR2 SAAADI come from the germline V gene. Trimming left V 2 bases short and J 3 bases short, with 11 bases between. The CDR3 is made up of 15 amino acids. In DNA, the CDR3 is TGCGCCAGCAGTGAGGTCCTCGGGGACAATCAGCCCCAGCATTTT. Its protein is CASSEVLGDNQPQHF.

This sequence joins TRBV15 and TRBJ1-1, with a weak D call TRBD1 (5 bases). The CDR3 runs to 15 residues. CDR1 is LNHNV and CDR2 is YYDKDF in the germline V gene (reference sequence). The V gene lost 0 bases and the J gene lost 7 bases, with 15 bases spanning the gap. This CDR3 is CATSRDRGPTDEAFF. The CDR3 DNA is TGTGCCACCAGCAGAGATCGGGGCCCCACTGATGAAGCTTTCTTT.